These 28 T cell receptor beta chains came from one sample sequenced in a study of T cells after yellow fever vaccination. TCRdb analysed the 5' RACE reads with MiXCR anew, one entry per CDR3 protein. The sample has approximately 250,000 distinct CDR3 sequences, about 3.5% seen once. The specimen comprised PBMCs, sampled 15 days after the yellow fever booster vaccination. All receptors derive from a young man who received the YFV17D yellow fever vaccine.

This clonotype showed up many times. V is TRBV11-2 and J is TRBJ1-5; TRBD1 agrees at 7 bases. V dropped 2 bases and J dropped 9; count of bases not matched to a gene: 7. CDR1 is SGHAT and CDR2 is FQNNGV in the germline V gene. CDR3 length: 14 residues. Here the CDR3 DNA reads TGTGCCAGCAGCTTAAATCCAGGGGGTAGGCCCCAGCATTTT. The encoded protein is CASSLNPGGRPQHF. Drawing the rest from reference TRBV11-2 and TRBJ1-5, the complete variable domain is EAGVAQSPRYKIIEKRQSVAFWCNPISGHATLYWYQQILGQGPKLLIQFQNNGVVDDSQLPKDRFSAERLKGVDSTLKIQPAKLEDSAVYLCASSLNPGGRPQHFGDGTRLSIL.

There are many counts of this clonotype. The CDR3 DNA is TGTGCCAGCAGTTACTTGGCGGGCCACGAGCAGTACGTC. It codes for CASSYLAGHEQYV. This chain connects TRBV6-6 to TRBJ2-7; D perhaps matches TRBD2 (5 bases). Per the germline V gene, CDR1 is MNHNY and CDR2 is SVGAGI (reference sequence). With 1 base removed from V and 5 bases from J, the gap between germline ends came to 9 bases. The length of the CDR3 is 13 residues.

This clonotype was observed many times. The chain is built from TRBV27 and TRBJ1-2; 7 bases agree with TRBD1. The CDR3 sequence is 13 residues long. V lost 4 bases, J lost 5 bases, and 4 bases stayed unmatched. Germline CDR1 is MNHEY and CDR2 is SMNVEV (reference sequence). This CDR3 reads CASSWDRKYGYTF. The CDR3 coding sequence is TGTGCCAGCAGTTGGGACAGAAAATATGGCTACACCTTC.

This clonotype showed up many times. The junction departs from the called germline gene at one end, perhaps through a read error. The chain uses TRBV12-3 or TRBV12-4 and TRBJ2-1; 9 positions match TRBD2. The CDR3 runs to 14 residues. The CDR3 region is CASSIAGAYNEQFF. The CDR3 region has the DNA TGTGCCAGCAGTATAGCGGGAGCCTACAATGAGCAGTTCTTC.

This clonotype was observed at least ten times. This rearrangement joins TRBV18 to TRBJ2-2; tentatively, D is TRBD1 (5 bases). Germline V gene sequence: CDR1 KGHSH, CDR2 LQKENI. The length of the CDR3 is 16 residues. Between the trimmed V and J ends, which lost 2 bases and 7 bases, there was a span of 17 bases. The CDR3 DNA reads as TGTGCCAGCTCACCATCATCGACAGCGTGGATCGGGGAGCTGTTTTTT. It specifies CASSPSSTAWIGELFF.

In its sample, this clonotype was seen many times. The genes are TRBV6-5 and TRBJ1-2; D not certain. Germline values: CDR1 MNHEY, CDR2 SVGAGI. The length of the CDR3 is 15 residues. Trimming shortened V by 7 bases and J by 3 bases, and 18 bases separated the two germline ends. CDR3 bases: TGTGCCAGCAAGACGGGCAGCACCTTACACTATGGCTACACCTTC. Amino acids: CASKTGSTLHYGYTF.

This clonotype was seen many times. The gene calls are TRBV4-3 and TRBJ2-1; the D gene is possibly TRBD2 (7 bases). The germline V and J ends were trimmed by 5 bases and 5 bases, with 13 bases remaining between them. Germline V gene data show CDR1 as LGHNA and CDR2 as YSLEER. The CDR3 is 14 residues long. CDR3 sequence (DNA): TGCGCCAGCAGCAGAGGGGGGGTGAACAATGAGCAGTTCTTC. Its translation: CASSRGGVNNEQFF.

This clonotype was observed many times. V gene TRBV18 combines with J gene TRBJ1-2; D gene ambiguous. This CDR3 is built from 14 residues. V was trimmed by 3 bases and J by 5 bases, leaving 13 bases between them. Germline V gives CDR1 KGHSH, CDR2 LQKENI. CDR3 loop: CASSPTTDSYGYTF. The CDR3, as DNA: TGTGCCAGCTCACCGACGACGGACTCATATGGCTACACCTTC.

This clonotype was seen a few times. The chain uses TRBV5-4 and TRBJ1-1; 7 nucleotides agree with TRBD1. The CDR3 sequence is 15 residues long. Trimming took 1 base from V and 2 from J; bases not matched to a gene: 5. Germline assignment: CDR1 SGHNT and CDR2 YYREEE (reference sequence). For the CDR3, the DNA is TGTGCCAGCAGCTTGAAGGGACAGCTAAACACTGAAGCTTTCTTT. Its protein product is CASSLKGQLNTEAFF.

The table lists this clonotype with many counts. The chain recombines TRBV2 with TRBJ1-1; D is ambiguous. From germline, CDR1 is SNHLY and CDR2 FYNNEI. V lost 9 bases to trimming and J lost 2 bases, with 13 bases between them. The CDR3 has 13 amino acids. As DNA, the CDR3 is TGTGCCAGTCGGTGGGCGGGTAACACTGAAGCTTTCTTT. This encodes CASRWAGNTEAFF.

This clonotype was observed once. This may come from a read error, since a much larger clone is one base off. This chain connects TRBV12-3 or TRBV12-4 to TRBJ2-5; 7 positions agree with TRBD1. The CDR3 sequence is 14 residues long. V gave up 5 bases and J gave up 5 bases; unmatched junction bases: 8. The CDR3: CASSLRIRGETQYF. The CDR3, as DNA: TGTGCCAGCAGTCTAAGGATCAGGGGGGAGACCCAGTACTTC.

This clonotype was counted at least ten times. The J gene is TRBJ2-1, the V gene TRBV7-3; D might be TRBD2 (5 bases). Looked up from germline, CDR1 is SGHTA and CDR2 is FQGTGA. CDR3 size: 13 residues. Deletions cut 5 bases from V and 4 bases from J, with 9 bases between. This chain's CDR3 is CASSEGGYNEQFF. CDR3 bases: TGTGCCAGCAGCGAGGGCGGATACAATGAGCAGTTCTTC.

The rearrangement links TRBV19 to TRBJ1-1, with D uncertain. The germline gives CDR1 LNHDA, CDR2 SQIVND (reference sequence). The V and J ends lost 5 bases and 1 base respectively, with 8 bases between them. The CDR3 totals 13 residues. This CDR3 is CASSWVANTEAFF. As DNA, the CDR3 is TGTGCCAGTAGTTGGGTGGCGAACACTGAAGCTTTCTTT.

This clonotype was seen ten or more times. The rearrangement uses TRBV29-1 and TRBJ1-5; D might be TRBD1 (6 bases). CDR3 size: 12 residues. Germline CDR1 and CDR2: SQVTM and ANQGSEA. V shed 4 bases and J shed 7 bases, with 11 bases lying between them. Here the CDR3 reads CSVGVRGQPQHF. In DNA form, the CDR3 reads TGCAGCGTTGGTGTAAGGGGGCAGCCCCAGCATTTT. The complete variable domain, with remaining parts taken from reference TRBV29-1 and TRBJ1-5, reads SAVISQKPSRDICQRGTSLTIQCQVDSQVTMMFWYRQQPGQSLTLIATANQGSEATYESGFVIDKFPISRPNLTFSTLTVSNMSPEDSSIYLCSVGVRGQPQHFGDGTRLSIL.

In its sample, this clonotype was seen many times. The chain employs TRBV20-1 and TRBJ2-3, with D unresolved. CDR3 length equals 14 residues. The V and J ends lost 2 bases and 1 base respectively, with 10 bases between them. Per germline, CDR1 DFQATT and CDR2 SNEGSKA (reference sequence). CDR3 DNA: TGCAGTGCTAGAATTGGGTGGGGCACAGATACGCAGTATTTT. Residues: CSARIGWGTDTQYF.

This clonotype was observed many times. CDR3 nucleotide sequence: TGTGCCAGTATTCGGACTAGCGGGGGTTACACCGGGGAGCTGTTTTTT. This gives the protein CASIRTSGGYTGELFF. The chain couples TRBV19 to TRBJ2-2; 13 bases match TRBD2. The CDR3 has 16 residues. In germline, CDR1 is LNHDA, CDR2 SQIVND (reference sequence). The V and J ends lost 7 bases and 3 bases, in that order; junction bases with no gene match: 5. Together with reference TRBV19 and TRBJ2-2, the CDR3 gives the full variable domain: DGGITQSPKYLFRKEGQNVTLSCEQNLNHDAMYWYRQDPGQGLRLIYYSQIVNDFQKGDIAEGYSVSREKKESFPLTVTSAQKNPTAFYLCASIRTSGGYTGELFFGEGSRLTVL.

At least ten counts were recorded for this clonotype. This rearrangement joins TRBV5-4 to TRBJ1-2; 7 bases map to TRBD1. The CDR3 contains 15 residues. V was pared by 1 base and J by 8 bases, with 11 bases of the junction left unmatched. The V gene's germline CDR1 is SGHNT and CDR2 YYREEE (reference sequence). This CDR3 is CASSLNPDRVYGYTF. Written as DNA, the CDR3 is TGTGCCAGCAGCTTGAACCCCGACAGGGTGTACGGCTACACCTTC.

This clonotype showed up many times. V usage is TRBV2 and J usage is TRBJ1-4, with D maybe TRBD1 (6 bases). From germline, CDR1 is SNHLY and CDR2 FYNNEI. The germline V and J ends were trimmed by 6 bases and 8 bases, with 19 bases remaining between them. This CDR3 is built from 15 residues. CDR3 DNA sequence: TGTGCCAGCAGACAGGGACAAAACATGTGGGAAAAACTGTTTTTT. Translating it yields CASRQGQNMWEKLFF.

This clonotype was counted many times. The CDR3, as DNA: TGTGCCAGCAGCTGGACGTTGGTGCGGGGCTACACCTTC. Its protein is CASSWTLVRGYTF. The gene calls are TRBV6-2 or TRBV6-3 and TRBJ1-2; D ambiguous. The CDR3 covers 13 residues. Trimming took 6 bases from V and 8 from J, leaving 16 bases between them. Germline values: CDR1 MNHEY, CDR2 SVGEGT.

This clonotype was counted many times. This sequence joins TRBV10-3 and TRBJ1-1; 9 nucleotides align to TRBD1. The germline V gene encodes CDR1 ENHRY and CDR2 SYGVKD. The CDR3 is made up of 16 amino acids. Trimming cost V 2 bases and J 0 bases; bases outside gene matches: 4. The CDR3 protein is CAISENGQGMNTEAFF. The CDR3 DNA follows: TGTGCCATCAGTGAGAACGGACAGGGGATGAACACTGAAGCTTTCTTT.

Ten or more counts support this clonotype. The rearrangement links TRBV5-1 to TRBJ2-1; 7 nucleotides agree with TRBD2. CDR1 is SGHRS and CDR2 is YFSETQ in the germline V gene. The V gene end was trimmed by 6 bases and the J gene end by 5 bases; junction bases not matched to a gene: 14. The CDR3 length is 16 residues. In DNA, the CDR3 is TGCGCCAGCAATTTGAAGGCCGGGACTACTCACAATGAGCAGTTCTTC. It specifies CASNLKAGTTHNEQFF.

This clonotype was seen many times. The V call is TRBV28, the J call TRBJ2-5; no reliable D call. The germline V and J ends were trimmed by 5 bases and 2 bases, with 12 bases remaining between them. Looked up from germline, CDR1 is MDHEN and CDR2 is SYDVKM. The CDR3 runs 14 residues. DNA of the CDR3: TGTGCCAGCAGTCAGGCGGCCTCTCAAGAGACCCAGTACTTC. This gives the protein CASSQAASQETQYF.

This clonotype was recorded at least ten times. The chain employs TRBV6-2 or TRBV6-3 and TRBJ2-5, with 8 positions matching TRBD2. The germline V gene has CDR1 MNHEY and CDR2 SVGEGT. This CDR3 spans 13 amino acids. Germline trimming cut 6 bases from V and 5 bases from J; bases unmatched to any gene: 5. DNA of the CDR3: TGTGCCAGCAGGGATAGCGGGGCTGAGACCCAGTACTTC. It translates to CASRDSGAETQYF.

This clonotype came up many times. An end of the junction does not agree with germline; a read error may underlie this. The chain carries TRBV5-1 and TRBJ2-5; D may correspond to TRBD1 or TRBD2 (6 bases each). Looked up from germline, CDR1 is SGHRS and CDR2 is YFSETQ. This CDR3 comprises 14 residues. CDR3: CASSLGGYQETQYF. CDR3 bases: TGTGCCAGCAGCTTAGGGGGGTACCAAGAGACCCAGTACTTC.

This clonotype has a count of ten or more. The genes are TRBV12-3 or TRBV12-4 and TRBJ2-2; D is unclear. Trimming took off 5 bases at V and 6 bases at J, with 13 bases between the two ends. The CDR3 contains 14 residues. Here the CDR3 reads CASSPGQDPGELFF. CDR3 nucleotide sequence: TGTGCCAGCAGTCCCGGGCAGGACCCCGGGGAGCTGTTTTTT.

This clonotype has at least ten counts. The chain employs TRBV15 and TRBJ2-1; D is possibly TRBD1 (6 bases). Per germline, CDR1 LNHNV and CDR2 YYDKDF (reference sequence). The CDR3 totals 16 residues. Deletions cut 2 bases from V and 4 bases from J, with 15 bases between. CDR3 DNA: TGTGCCACCAGCAGACTATCCGGGACAACTTACAATGAGCAGTTCTTC. Translation: CATSRLSGTTYNEQFF.

This clonotype was recorded many times. The CDR3 protein is CARRQGLSPLHF. For the CDR3, the DNA is TGTGCCAGACGACAGGGTCTTTCACCCCTCCACTTT. V is TRBV19 and J is TRBJ1-6, with TRBD1 matching over 7 bases. V gave up 9 bases and J gave up 9 bases; unmatched junction bases: 5. The germline V gene encodes CDR1 LNHDA and CDR2 SQIVND (reference sequence). The CDR3 totals 12 residues.

In this sample, this clonotype turned up a few times. The CDR3, as DNA: TGTGCAAGTCGAACCTATCGGACAAATAGCAATCAGCCCCAGCATTTT. Translating gives CASRTYRTNSNQPQHF. The rearrangement uses TRBV12-2 and TRBJ1-5; no check of the table's D call, TRBD1, against the DNA was made. TRBV12-2 is a pseudogene locus. The CDR3 loop spans 16 amino acids.